The rows below give T cell receptor beta chains drawn from one sample of a study of Graves' ophthalmopathy and Graves' hyperthyroidism. TCRdb reprocessed the multiplex PCR reads via MiXCR and lists one record per CDR3 protein. The sample shows around 1,000,000 distinct CDR3 sequences, 35% to 40% of them seen only once. Source material: peripheral blood or thyroid tissue (not recorded which). The receptor source for this set is an adult man with Graves' hyperthyroidism. CDR3s include the opening cysteine and the closing phenylalanine or tryptophan. The D gene is left open where the match is weak. Where a row states a size, it is once, few, many or the class of an expanded clone; other rows omit it.

TRBD1	many	TRBV7-2	TRBJ1-6	TGTGCCAGCAGGAAACGACAGGGGTTGGATTCACCCCTCCACTTT	CASRKRQGLDSPLHF
-	many	TRBV29-1	TRBJ1-3	TGCAGCGTTGAGGGCCTTAGTTCCACCATATATTTT	CSVEGLSSTIYF
TRBD1	many	TRBV7-9	TRBJ1-2	TGTGCCAGCAGCTCCCCGGGACAGGACCCCGTTAACTATGGCTACACCTTC	CASSSPGQDPVNYGYTF
-	few	TRBV20-1	TRBJ2-5	TGCAGTGCTCACCCCCCCGGGGGGCCTCGGGAGACCCAGTACTTC	CSAHPPGGPRETQYF
-	-	TRBV12-3/TRBV12-4	TRBJ2-5	TGTGCCAGCAGACCTGACAGGAGCAATCAGCCCCAGTACTTC	CASRPDRSNQPQYF
TRBD1	once	TRBV6-2/TRBV6-3	TRBJ1-3	TGTGCCAGCAGAGACCCAGGGGGCAGTGGAGCGTCTGGTTCTGGAAACACCATATATTTT	CASRDPGGSGASGSGNTIYF
-	-	TRBV7-9	TRBJ2-7	TGTGCCAGCAGCTTAGCCCCCCCGGGTTACGAGCAGTACTTC	CASSLAPPGYEQYF
-	-	TRBV29-1	TRBJ2-7	TGCAGCGTAACCTGGGGGGCGCAGCTATACGAGCAGTACTTC	CSVTWGAQLYEQYF
-	many	TRBV29-1	TRBJ2-2	TGCAGCGTCAAGGGGGTAAGAAGTGCCGGGGAGCTGTTTTTT	CSVKGVRSAGELFF
-	-	TRBV29-1	TRBJ1-2	TGCAGCTTGGCGGACAGTAACTATGGCTACACCTTC	CSLADSNYGYTF
TRBD1	-	TRBV4-3	TRBJ1-6	TGCGCCAGCAGCCACGACCGACAGGGGAGGTCACCCCTCCACTTT	CASSHDRQGRSPLHF
-	-	TRBV4-1	TRBJ1-6	TGCGCCAGCAGCCAGCACTCCTATAATTCACCCCTCCACTTT	CASSQHSYNSPLHF
-	many	TRBV7-9	TRBJ2-2	TGTGCCAGCAGCTTAGGTCGGGGTAACACCGGGGAGCTGTTTTTT	CASSLGRGNTGELFF
-	many	TRBV2	TRBJ1-5	TGTGCCAGCAAGAGTGACAACCCCCGGCCCCAGCATTTT	CASKSDNPRPQHF